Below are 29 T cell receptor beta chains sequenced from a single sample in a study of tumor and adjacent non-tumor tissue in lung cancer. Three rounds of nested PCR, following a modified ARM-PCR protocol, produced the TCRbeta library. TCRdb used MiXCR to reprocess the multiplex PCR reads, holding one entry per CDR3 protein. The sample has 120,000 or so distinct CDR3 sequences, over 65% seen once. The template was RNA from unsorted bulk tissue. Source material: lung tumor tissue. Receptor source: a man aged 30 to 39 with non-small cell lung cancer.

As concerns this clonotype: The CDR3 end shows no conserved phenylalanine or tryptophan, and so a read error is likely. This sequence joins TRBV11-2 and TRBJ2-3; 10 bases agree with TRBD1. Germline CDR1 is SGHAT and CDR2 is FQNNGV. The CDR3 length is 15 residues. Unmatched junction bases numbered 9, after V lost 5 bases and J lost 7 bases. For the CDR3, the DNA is TGTGCCAGCAGCCAGACAGGGGGCGAGGTAAATACGCAGTATCTT. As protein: CASSQTGGEVNTQYL.

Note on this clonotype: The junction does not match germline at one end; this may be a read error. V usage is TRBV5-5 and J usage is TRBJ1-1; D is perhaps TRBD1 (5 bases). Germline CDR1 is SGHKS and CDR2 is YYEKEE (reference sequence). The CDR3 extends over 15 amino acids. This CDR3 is CASSSGRGVWTEALF. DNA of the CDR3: TGTGCCAGCAGCTCCGGTCGGGGGGTATGGACTGAGGCTTTATTT.

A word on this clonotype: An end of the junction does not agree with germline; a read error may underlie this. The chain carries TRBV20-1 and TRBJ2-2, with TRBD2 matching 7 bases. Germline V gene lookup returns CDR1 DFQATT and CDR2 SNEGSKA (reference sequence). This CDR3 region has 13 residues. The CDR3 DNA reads TGCAATGCTAGCGGTCAGTTGACCAGGGAGCTGTTTTTT. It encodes CNASGQLTRELFF.

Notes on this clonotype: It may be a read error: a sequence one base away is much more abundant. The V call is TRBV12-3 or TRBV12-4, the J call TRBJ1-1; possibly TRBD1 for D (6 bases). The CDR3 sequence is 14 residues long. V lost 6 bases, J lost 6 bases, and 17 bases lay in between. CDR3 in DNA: TGTGCCAGCAGAGAGGGACACCCTGGCGCTGAAGCTTTCTTT. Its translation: CASREGHPGAEAFF.

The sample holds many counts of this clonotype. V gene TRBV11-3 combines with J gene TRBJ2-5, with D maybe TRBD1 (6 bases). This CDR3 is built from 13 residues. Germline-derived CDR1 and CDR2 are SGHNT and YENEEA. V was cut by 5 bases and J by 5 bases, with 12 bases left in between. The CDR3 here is CASSPTGPETQYF. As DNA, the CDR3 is TGTGCCAGCAGCCCGACAGGTCCGGAGACCCAGTACTTC.

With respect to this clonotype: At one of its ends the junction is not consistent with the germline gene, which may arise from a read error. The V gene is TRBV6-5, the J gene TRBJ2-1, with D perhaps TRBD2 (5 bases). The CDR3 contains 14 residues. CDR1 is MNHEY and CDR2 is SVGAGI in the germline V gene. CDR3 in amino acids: CASSYSQLVNERFF. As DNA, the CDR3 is TGTGCCAGCAGTTACTCGCAACTAGTCAATGAGCGGTTCTTC.

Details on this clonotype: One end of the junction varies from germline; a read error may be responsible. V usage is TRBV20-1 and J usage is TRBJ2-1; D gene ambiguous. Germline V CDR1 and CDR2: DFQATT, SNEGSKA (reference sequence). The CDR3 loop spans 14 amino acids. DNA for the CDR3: TGCTGTGCTATAACGGCGAGAGGATACAATGAGCAGTTCTTC. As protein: CCAITARGYNEQFF.

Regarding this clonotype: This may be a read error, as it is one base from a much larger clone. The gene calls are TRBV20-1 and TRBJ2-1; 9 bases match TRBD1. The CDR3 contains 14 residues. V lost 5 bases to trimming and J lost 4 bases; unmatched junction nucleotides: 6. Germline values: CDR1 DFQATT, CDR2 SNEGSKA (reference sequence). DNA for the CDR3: TGCAGTGCTCGCCGGGACAGGGTGTACAATGAGCAGTTCTTC. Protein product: CSARRDRVYNEQFF.

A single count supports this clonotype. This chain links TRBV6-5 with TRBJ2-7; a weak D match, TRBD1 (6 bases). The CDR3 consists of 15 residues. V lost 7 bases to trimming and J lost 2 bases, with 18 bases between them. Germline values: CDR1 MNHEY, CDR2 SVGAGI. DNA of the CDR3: TGTGCCAGCAATTATTCAGGGACACCTCCCTACGAGCAGTACTTC. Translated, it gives CASNYSGTPPYEQYF.

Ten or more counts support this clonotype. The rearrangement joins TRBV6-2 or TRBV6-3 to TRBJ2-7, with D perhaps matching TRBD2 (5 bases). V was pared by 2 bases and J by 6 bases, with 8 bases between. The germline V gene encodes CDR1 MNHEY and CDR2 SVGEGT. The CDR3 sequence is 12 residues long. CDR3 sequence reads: CASSYVGVEQYF. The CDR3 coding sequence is TGTGCCAGCAGTTACGTGGGAGTCGAGCAGTACTTC.

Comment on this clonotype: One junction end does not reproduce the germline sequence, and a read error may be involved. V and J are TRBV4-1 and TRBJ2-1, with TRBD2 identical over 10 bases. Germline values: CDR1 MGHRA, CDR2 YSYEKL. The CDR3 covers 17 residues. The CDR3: CASSDGGSGGARNEQFF. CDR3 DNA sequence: TGTGCCAGCAGCGATGGTGGGAGCGGGGGGGCCAGAAATGAGCAGTTCTTC.

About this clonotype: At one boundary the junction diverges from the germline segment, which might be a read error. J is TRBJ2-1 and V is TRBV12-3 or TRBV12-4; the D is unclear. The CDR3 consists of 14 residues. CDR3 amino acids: CASSFDMVSGEQFF. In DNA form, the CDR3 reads TGTGCCAGCAGTTTTGACATGGTCTCTGGTGAGCAATTCTTC.

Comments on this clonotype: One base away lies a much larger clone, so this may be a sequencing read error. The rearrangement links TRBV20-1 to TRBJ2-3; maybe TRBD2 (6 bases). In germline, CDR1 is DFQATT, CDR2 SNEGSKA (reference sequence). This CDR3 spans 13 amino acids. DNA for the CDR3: TGCAGTGCTAGACTAACTAGCACAGTTACGCAGTATTTT. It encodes CSARLTSTVTQYF.

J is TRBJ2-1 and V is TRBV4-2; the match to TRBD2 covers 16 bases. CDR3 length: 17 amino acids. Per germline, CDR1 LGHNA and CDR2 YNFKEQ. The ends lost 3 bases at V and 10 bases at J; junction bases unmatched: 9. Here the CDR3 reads CASSHLTGTSGGGEQFF. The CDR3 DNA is TGTGCCAGCAGCCACCTAACCGGGACTAGCGGGGGGGGGGAGCAGTTCTTC.

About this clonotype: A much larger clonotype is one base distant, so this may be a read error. This chain's CDR3 is CSVRDVVSGANVLTF. The DNA for the CDR3 is TGCAGTGTTAGAGATGTAGTCTCTGGGGCCAACGTCCTGACTTTC. The rearrangement links TRBV20-1 to TRBJ2-6; D gene ambiguous. CDR1 is DFQATT, CDR2 SNEGSKA, per germline (reference sequence). The CDR3 contains 15 residues.

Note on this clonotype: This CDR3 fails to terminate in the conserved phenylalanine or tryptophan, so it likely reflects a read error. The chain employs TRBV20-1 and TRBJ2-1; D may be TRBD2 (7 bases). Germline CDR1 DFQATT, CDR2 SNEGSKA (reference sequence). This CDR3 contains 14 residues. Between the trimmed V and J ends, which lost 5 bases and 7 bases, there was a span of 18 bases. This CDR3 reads CSARTRGGYNEQFL. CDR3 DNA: TGCAGTGCTCGTACTAGGGGGGGTTATAATGAGCAGTTCTTA.

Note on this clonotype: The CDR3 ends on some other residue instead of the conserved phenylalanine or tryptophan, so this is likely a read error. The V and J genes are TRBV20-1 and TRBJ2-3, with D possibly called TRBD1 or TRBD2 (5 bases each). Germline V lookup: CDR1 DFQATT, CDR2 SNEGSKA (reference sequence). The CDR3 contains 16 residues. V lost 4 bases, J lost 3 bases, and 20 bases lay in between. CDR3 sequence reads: CSATGPPGEWTDTQYV. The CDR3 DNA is TGCAGTGCTACGGGACCTCCCGGAGAGTGGACAGATACGCAGTATGTT.

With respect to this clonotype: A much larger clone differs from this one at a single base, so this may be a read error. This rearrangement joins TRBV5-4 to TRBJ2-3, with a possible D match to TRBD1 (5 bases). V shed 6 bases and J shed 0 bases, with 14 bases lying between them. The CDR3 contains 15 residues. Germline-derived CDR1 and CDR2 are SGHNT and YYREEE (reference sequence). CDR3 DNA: TGTGCCAGCAACCCGGCAAAGGGGAGCACAGATACGCAGTATTTT. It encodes CASNPAKGSTDTQYF.

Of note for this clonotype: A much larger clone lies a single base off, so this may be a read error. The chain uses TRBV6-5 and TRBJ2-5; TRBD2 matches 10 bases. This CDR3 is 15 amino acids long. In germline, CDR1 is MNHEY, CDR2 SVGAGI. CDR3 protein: CASSYLAGGQETKYF. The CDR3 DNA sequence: TGTGCCAGCAGTTACTTAGCGGGGGGCCAAGAGACCAAGTACTTC.

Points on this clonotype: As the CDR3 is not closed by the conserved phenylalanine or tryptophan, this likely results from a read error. For the CDR3, the DNA is TGCAGTGTTAGACGGACGTACTCAGAAGCTTTCTGT. Amino acids: CSVRRTYSEAFC. The chain uses TRBV20-1 and TRBJ1-1; unclear D gene. Germline CDR1 DFQATT, CDR2 SNEGSKA (reference sequence). This CDR3 is 12 amino acids long.

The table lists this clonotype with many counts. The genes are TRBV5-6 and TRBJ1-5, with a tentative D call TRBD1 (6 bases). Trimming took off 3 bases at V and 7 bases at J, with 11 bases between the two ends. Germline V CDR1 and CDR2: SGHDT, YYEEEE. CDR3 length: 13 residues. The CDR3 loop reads CASSYRVGQPQHF. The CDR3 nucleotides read TGTGCCAGCAGCTACAGGGTCGGGCAGCCCCAGCATTTT.

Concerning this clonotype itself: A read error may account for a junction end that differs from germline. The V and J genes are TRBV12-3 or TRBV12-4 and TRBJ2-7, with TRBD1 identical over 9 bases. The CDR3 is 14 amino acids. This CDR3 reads CVSSLQGASYEQYF. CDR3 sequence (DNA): TGTGTCAGCAGTTTACAGGGGGCCTCCTACGAGCAGTATTTC.

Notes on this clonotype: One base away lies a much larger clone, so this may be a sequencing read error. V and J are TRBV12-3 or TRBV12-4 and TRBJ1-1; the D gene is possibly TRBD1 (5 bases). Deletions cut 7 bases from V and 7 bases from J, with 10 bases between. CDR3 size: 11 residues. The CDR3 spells CASNVTVEAFF. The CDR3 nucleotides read TGTGCCAGCAATGTGACAGTTGAAGCTTTCTTT.

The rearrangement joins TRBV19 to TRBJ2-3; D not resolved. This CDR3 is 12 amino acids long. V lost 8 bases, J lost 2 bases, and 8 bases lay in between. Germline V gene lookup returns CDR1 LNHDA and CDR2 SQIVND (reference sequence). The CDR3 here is CASLAFTDTQYF. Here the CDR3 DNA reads TGTGCCAGTCTCGCATTCACAGATACGCAGTATTTT.

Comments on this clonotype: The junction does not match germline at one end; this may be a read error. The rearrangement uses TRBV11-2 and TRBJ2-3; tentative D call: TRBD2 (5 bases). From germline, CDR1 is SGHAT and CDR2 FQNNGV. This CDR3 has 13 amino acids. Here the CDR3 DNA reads TGTGACAGCGGCTTAGACCGCACAGATACGCAGTATTTT. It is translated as CDSGLDRTDTQYF.

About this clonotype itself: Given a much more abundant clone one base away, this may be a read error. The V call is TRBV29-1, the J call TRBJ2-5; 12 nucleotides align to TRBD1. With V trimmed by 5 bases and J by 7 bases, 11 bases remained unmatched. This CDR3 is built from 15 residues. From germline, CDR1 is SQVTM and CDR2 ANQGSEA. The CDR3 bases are TGCAGCGTTCAGACCGGGACAGGGGGCTACGGGACCCAGTACTTC. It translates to CSVQTGTGGYGTQYF.

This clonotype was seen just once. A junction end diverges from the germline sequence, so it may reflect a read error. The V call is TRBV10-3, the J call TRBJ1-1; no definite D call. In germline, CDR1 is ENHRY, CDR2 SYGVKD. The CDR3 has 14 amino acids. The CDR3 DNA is TGTGCCATCAGTGAGTCGGGGAGGAATACTGAAACTTTCTTT. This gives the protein CAISESGRNTETFF.

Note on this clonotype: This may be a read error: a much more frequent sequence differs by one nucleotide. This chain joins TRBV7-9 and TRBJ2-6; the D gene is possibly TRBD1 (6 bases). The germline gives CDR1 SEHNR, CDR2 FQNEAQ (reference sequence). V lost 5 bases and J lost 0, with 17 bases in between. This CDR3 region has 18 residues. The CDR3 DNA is TGTGCCAGCAGCCCACAAGGGACAATGATCTCTGGGGCCAACGTCCTGACTTTC. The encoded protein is CASSPQGTMISGANVLTF.

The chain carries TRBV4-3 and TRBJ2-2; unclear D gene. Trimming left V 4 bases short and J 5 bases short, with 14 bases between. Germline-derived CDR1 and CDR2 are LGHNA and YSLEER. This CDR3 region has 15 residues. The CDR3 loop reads CASSPRRSRTGELFF. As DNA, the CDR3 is TGCGCCAGCAGCCCAAGACGGTCTCGTACCGGGGAGCTGTTTTTT.